A single sample gave rise to the 27 T cell receptor beta chains below, sequenced in a study of CD8+CD57+ T cells in acquired aplastic anemia. Both TCR beta VDJ combination and CDR3 sequence profiling were carried out. Genomic DNA was the template for this profiling. Using its own MiXCR run on the reads, TCRdb lists one record per CDR3 protein. The table records around 230,000 distinct CDR3 sequences, over 60% of them present only once. Sequenced sample: sorted CD4+, CD8+, or CD8+CD57+ T cells (not recorded which) from PBMCs. These receptors were taken from a human donor in good health.

This clonotype was recorded a few times. The V and J genes are TRBV2 and TRBJ1-1; D call uncertain. There are 11 residues in the CDR3. V was shortened by 5 bases and J by 5 bases, with 6 bases between the two germline ends. The germline CDR1 and CDR2 sequences are SNHLY and FYNNEI. For the CDR3, the DNA is TGTGCCAGCAGTCCCAGGACTGAAGCTTTCTTT. Its protein product is CASSPRTEAFF.

CDR3 in DNA: TGTGCCAGCAGTGAGGCTGGGGCTTCACCCCTCCACTTT. Translating it yields CASSEAGASPLHF. This sequence joins TRBV2 and TRBJ1-6; possibly TRBD1 for D (5 bases). Trimming pared 3 bases from V and 9 bases from J, leaving 9 bases between. This CDR3 region has 13 residues. Germline values: CDR1 SNHLY, CDR2 FYNNEI.

This sequence joins TRBV19 and TRBJ2-7; TRBD1 matches 10 bases. Trimming took 3 bases from V and 4 from J; bases not matched to a gene: 0. Germline values: CDR1 LNHDA, CDR2 SQIVND (reference sequence). The CDR3 extends over 13 amino acids. The CDR3 DNA reads TGTGCCAGTAGTATGGACAGGGGGTACGAGCAGTACTTC. Residues: CASSMDRGYEQYF.

This clonotype has a single count. CDR3 DNA: TGTGCCAGCAGCTTAGGGTTGGGGGGGGCCTACGAGCAGTACTTC. Encoded protein: CASSLGLGGAYEQYF. This sequence joins TRBV19 and TRBJ2-7, with TRBD2 matching over 7 bases. J gave up 2 bases and V 9 bases, and 13 bases lay outside the gene matches. The V gene's germline CDR1 is LNHDA and CDR2 SQIVND (reference sequence). CDR3 size: 15 residues.

This chain uses TRBV29-1 with TRBJ2-7; weak D call: TRBD1 (7 bases). The CDR3 runs 13 residues. From germline, CDR1 is SQVTM and CDR2 ANQGSEA. V shed 5 bases and J shed 6 bases, with 17 bases lying between them. CDR3 sequence: CSVSVHRGGEQYF. The DNA of the CDR3 is TGCAGCGTTTCTGTTCACAGGGGAGGCGAGCAGTACTTC.

With respect to this clonotype: A junction boundary mismatches the germline segment, possibly from a read error. The rearrangement joins TRBV20-1 to TRBJ1-3; 10 bases are shared with TRBD1. Germline assignment: CDR1 DFQATT and CDR2 SNEGSKA (reference sequence). The CDR3 totals 14 residues. The CDR3, as DNA: TGCAGCGCTACCGACATGGACAGGGGGAACACCATATATTTT. Protein sequence: CSATDMDRGNTIYF.

This chain joins TRBV7-9 and TRBJ2-3, with 13 bases matching TRBD2. CDR1 and CDR2 from the germline V gene are SEHNR and FQNEAQ (reference sequence). V was pared by 4 bases and J by 3 bases, with 4 bases of the junction left unmatched. This CDR3 region has 16 residues. This CDR3 is CASSSGGLAGTDTQYF. CDR3 DNA: TGTGCCAGCAGCTCCGGGGGACTAGCGGGGACAGATACGCAGTATTTT.

The chain couples TRBV5-1 to TRBJ2-1; D perhaps matches TRBD1 (6 bases). Germline-derived CDR1 and CDR2 are SGHRS and YFSETQ. V was trimmed by 0 bases and J by 7 bases, leaving 11 bases between them. This CDR3 contains 14 residues. The CDR3 DNA reads as TGCGCCAGCAGCTTGGTACAGGGTAGGAATGAGCAGTTCTTC. Protein product: CASSLVQGRNEQFF.

The J gene is TRBJ2-7, the V gene TRBV20-1; 10 nucleotides agree with TRBD1. With V trimmed by 1 base and J by 2 bases, 2 bases remained unmatched. Germline CDR1 DFQATT, CDR2 SNEGSKA (reference sequence). This CDR3 is 14 amino acids long. The CDR3 region has the DNA TGCAGTGCTAGAGGGGACAGGGGCCCCTACGAGCAGTACTTC. Translation: CSARGDRGPYEQYF.

The chain recombines TRBV15 with TRBJ2-7; possibly TRBD1 for D (6 bases). Germline V gene data show CDR1 as LNHNV and CDR2 as YYDKDF (reference sequence). The V end lost 0 bases, the J end lost 3 bases, and 15 bases lay between the germline ends. This CDR3 is built from 16 residues. The CDR3 nucleotides are TGTGCCACCAGCAGAGATTCGTCAGGGGCCAACTACGAGCAGTACTTC. It specifies CATSRDSSGANYEQYF.

This clonotype showed up just a few times. V and J are TRBV7-8 and TRBJ2-5; D could derive from TRBD1 or TRBD2 (7 bases each). Looked up from germline, CDR1 is SGHVS and CDR2 is FQNEAQ. Trimming removed 5 bases at V and 4 bases at J, with 11 bases between. The CDR3 has 13 amino acids. The CDR3 loop reads CASSPGGGETQYF. Written as DNA, the CDR3 is TGTGCCAGCAGCCCAGGGGGGGGAGAGACCCAGTACTTC.

This clonotype occurred a few times. V gene TRBV24-1 combines with J gene TRBJ2-1; 8 bases line up with TRBD2. The CDR3 has 17 amino acids. Per the germline V gene, CDR1 is KGHDR and CDR2 is SFDVKD. The trim removed 4 bases at V and 5 bases at J, leaving 12 bases unmatched. In nucleotides, the CDR3 is TGTGCCACCAGTGAAACACGACCCGGGACTAGTAACAATGAGCAGTTCTTC. This sequence encodes CATSETRPGTSNNEQFF.

The chain is built from TRBV11-1 and TRBJ2-1; maybe TRBD2 (6 bases). The V end was cut by 5 bases, the J end by 7 bases, with 21 bases between. CDR1 is SGHAT, CDR2 FQDESV, per germline (reference sequence). CDR3 size: 16 residues. CDR3 sequence: CASSRLTSRESNEQFF. CDR3 coding DNA: TGTGCCAGCAGCCGCTTGACGAGTCGGGAGTCGAATGAGCAGTTCTTC.

J is TRBJ1-2 and V is TRBV20-1; 7 bases match TRBD1. The CDR3 contains 14 residues. J was trimmed by 5 bases and V by 3 bases; bases with no gene match: 9. The germline V gene has CDR1 DFQATT and CDR2 SNEGSKA (reference sequence). The DNA of the CDR3 is TGCAGTGCTAGTCGACAGGGTGAGGGATATGGCTACACCTTC. Its protein is CSASRQGEGYGYTF.

This clonotype was seen repeatedly, ten times or more. The chain uses TRBV7-6 and TRBJ2-1; a weak D match, TRBD2 (5 bases). In germline, CDR1 is SGHVS, CDR2 FNYEAQ. V dropped 5 bases and J dropped 5 bases, with 25 bases sitting between them. This CDR3 has 18 residues. The chain's CDR3 is CASSQSLDAPENNNEQFF. In DNA form, the CDR3 reads TGTGCCAGCAGCCAATCACTAGACGCCCCCGAAAACAACAATGAGCAGTTCTTC.

A few counts support this clonotype. The V call is TRBV13, the J call TRBJ1-2; 8 nucleotides align to TRBD1. J was trimmed by 2 bases and V by 5 bases; bases with no gene match: 7. The CDR3 is made up of 15 amino acids. Germline lookup yields CDR1 PRHDT and CDR2 FYEKMQ (reference sequence). CDR3 nucleotide sequence: TGTGCCAGCAGCCCCCAGGACAGGGAGAACTATGGCTACACCTTC. It codes for CASSPQDRENYGYTF.

This clonotype has a count of ten or more. J is TRBJ1-2 and V is TRBV29-1, with a tentative D call TRBD1 (5 bases). This CDR3 has 13 residues. Trimming took 7 bases from V and 3 from J, leaving 15 bases between them. Germline CDR1 and CDR2: SQVTM and ANQGSEA. The CDR3 bases are TGCAGCGCCCGACGGGGGGAGGACTATGGCTACACCTTC. Protein: CSARRGEDYGYTF.

Ten or more counts support this clonotype. The V gene is TRBV5-6, the J gene TRBJ2-5; D assignment may be TRBD1 or TRBD2 (5 bases each). Germline CDR1 SGHDT, CDR2 YYEEEE. This CDR3 has 14 amino acids. V was shortened by 0 bases and J by 5 bases, with 11 bases between the two germline ends. The CDR3 DNA follows: TGTGCCAGCAGCTTGGTTACCGGGACCGAGACCCAGTACTTC. It yields the protein CASSLVTGTETQYF.

This clonotype appeared a single time. J is TRBJ2-3 and V is TRBV10-2; 9 positions agree with TRBD2. The trim removed 4 bases at V and 2 bases at J, leaving 4 bases unmatched. The CDR3 spans 15 residues. Germline lookup yields CDR1 WSHSY and CDR2 SAAADI. The CDR3 sequence is CASSAGLANTDTQYF. In nucleotides, the CDR3 is TGCGCCAGCAGTGCCGGACTAGCGAACACAGATACGCAGTATTTT.

J is TRBJ2-7 and V is TRBV14; either TRBD1 or TRBD2 may supply D (5 bases each). This CDR3 has 13 amino acids. V shed 3 bases and J shed 7 bases, with 13 bases lying between them. Germline V gives CDR1 SGHDN, CDR2 FVKESK. The CDR3 region is CASSQPLRGEQYF. The CDR3 bases are TGTGCCAGCAGCCAGCCCCTGAGGGGAGAGCAGTACTTC.

With regard to this clonotype: A read error may be the cause here, since a much bigger clone is one base away. Because it lacks the conserved phenylalanine or tryptophan at the end, this CDR3 is likely a read error. This chain uses TRBV3-1 with TRBJ2-3, with unresolved D. V was pared by 2 bases and J by 6 bases, with 6 bases between. Looked up from germline, CDR1 is LGHDT and CDR2 is YNNKEL (reference sequence). The CDR3 has 12 residues. The CDR3 DNA reads TGTGCCAGCAGCCAAAGTCCCGATACGCAGTATCTT. This gives the protein CASSQSPDTQYL.

The rearrangement links TRBV29-1 to TRBJ1-2; D is possibly TRBD1 (5 bases). The germline V gene has CDR1 SQVTM and CDR2 ANQGSEA. This CDR3 is built from 13 residues. V lost 1 base, J lost 4 bases, and 10 bases lay in between. Here the CDR3 DNA reads TGCAGCGTTGAAGGACAGCCAACCTATGGCTACACCTTC. This encodes CSVEGQPTYGYTF.

The V and J genes are TRBV4-1 and TRBJ1-2; a weak D match, TRBD1 (6 bases). The V and J ends lost 0 bases and 7 bases respectively, with 12 bases between them. Germline CDR1 and CDR2: MGHRA and YSYEKL. The CDR3 totals 14 residues. As DNA, the CDR3 is TGCGCCAGCAGCCAAGATCAAGGGGGACGTGGCTACACCTTC. It translates to CASSQDQGGRGYTF.

The V gene is TRBV24-1, the J gene TRBJ2-1; TRBD2 aligns across 12 bases. The CDR3 extends over 17 amino acids. Germline V lookup: CDR1 KGHDR, CDR2 SFDVKD. Trimming took 3 bases from V and 3 from J; bases not matched to a gene: 5. Here the CDR3 reads CATSDPTLAGGYNEQFF. The CDR3 DNA reads TGTGCCACCAGTGATCCTACACTAGCGGGAGGCTACAATGAGCAGTTCTTC.

This clonotype appeared once. This chain links TRBV29-1 with TRBJ1-2; 7 positions match TRBD1. The CDR3 totals 14 residues. The J segment lost 7 bases and the V segment lost 3 bases, leaving 11 bases of the junction unmatched. Germline CDR1 SQVTM, CDR2 ANQGSEA. CDR3 sequence (DNA): TGCAGCGTTGATTTCGGGAGGGGGCAGGCTGGCTACACCTTC. Protein: CSVDFGRGQAGYTF.

This clonotype appeared many times. V usage is TRBV9 and J usage is TRBJ2-1; 8 nucleotides line up with TRBD2. Germline V CDR1 and CDR2: SGDLS, YYNGEE. V lost 4 bases, J lost 4 bases, and 7 bases stayed unmatched. CDR3 length: 15 amino acids. As DNA, the CDR3 is TGTGCCAGCAGCTCCGGGACTAGGGATTACAATGAGCAGTTCTTC. Encoded protein: CASSSGTRDYNEQFF.

V gene TRBV7-9 combines with J gene TRBJ2-7; D is undetermined. CDR3 size: 13 residues. V lost 3 bases and J 7 bases, leaving 13 bases between the germline ends. Germline CDR1 reads SEHNR; CDR2 reads FQNEAQ (reference sequence). The CDR3 DNA reads TGTGCCAGCAGCTTGGGCGAATCTTGGGAGCAGTACTTC. This gives the protein CASSLGESWEQYF.